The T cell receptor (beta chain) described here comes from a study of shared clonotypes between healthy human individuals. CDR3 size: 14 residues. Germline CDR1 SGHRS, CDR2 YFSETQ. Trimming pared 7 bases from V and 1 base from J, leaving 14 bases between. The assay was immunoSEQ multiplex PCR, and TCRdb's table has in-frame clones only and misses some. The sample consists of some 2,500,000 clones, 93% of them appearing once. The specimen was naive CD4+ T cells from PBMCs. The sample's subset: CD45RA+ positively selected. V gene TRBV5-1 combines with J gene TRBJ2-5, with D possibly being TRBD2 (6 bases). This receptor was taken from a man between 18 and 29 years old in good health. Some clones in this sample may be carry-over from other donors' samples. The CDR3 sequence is CASRLYSGQETQYF. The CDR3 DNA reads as TGCGCCAGCCGACTATATAGCGGCCAAGAGACCCAGTACTTC.